What follows are 29 T cell receptor beta chains derived from one specimen sequenced in a study of blood T cell repertoires in COVID-19. Repertoires were generated with immunoSEQ multiplex PCR, while TCRdb's copy carries only in-frame clones and drops some. The sample lists some 100,000 clones; roughly 83% were seen once. Sequencing input: peripheral blood. The receptors were gathered from a woman aged 60 to 75 with acute or convalescent COVID-19.

This rearrangement joins TRBV5-1 to TRBJ2-5; 16 bases line up with TRBD2. J lost 3 bases, V lost 4 bases, and 6 bases had no gene match. CDR1 is SGHRS, CDR2 YFSETQ, per germline. This CDR3 region has 17 residues. The CDR3 bases are TGCGCCAGCAGCCTGGGACTAGCGGGGGGGCTAAAAGAGACCCAGTACTTC. Translated, it gives CASSLGLAGGLKETQYF.

In this sample, this clone turned up a few times. J is TRBJ1-1 and V is TRBV3-1 (or the pseudogene TRBV3-2); unclear D gene. Germline loops: CDR1 LGHDT, CDR2 YNNKEL (reference sequence). The CDR3 loop spans 12 amino acids. The V and J ends lost 5 bases and 5 bases respectively, with 9 bases between them. The CDR3 here is CASSSGGTEAFF. The DNA of the CDR3 is TGTGCCAGCAGCTCAGGTGGGACTGAAGCTTTCTTT.

J is TRBJ1-6 and V is TRBV3-1 (or the pseudogene TRBV3-2); the D is unclear. Germline V gene sequence: CDR1 LGHDT, CDR2 YNNKEL (reference sequence). This CDR3 contains 19 residues. V was trimmed by 2 bases and J by 0 bases, leaving 17 bases between them. Written as DNA, the CDR3 is TGTGCCAGCAGCCAAAAACCCCTAGGCCGAAACTCCTATAATTCACCCCTCCACTTT. This encodes CASSQKPLGRNSYNSPLHF.

This sequence joins TRBV27 and TRBJ1-1; 7 nucleotides agree with TRBD1. The germline V gene encodes CDR1 MNHEY and CDR2 SMNVEV (reference sequence). V shed 4 bases, J shed 11 bases, and the junction held 7 bases outside the gene matches. CDR3 length: 12 amino acids. The chain's CDR3 is CASSSGTAKAFF. The DNA for the CDR3 is TGTGCCAGCAGTTCCGGGACAGCCAAGGCTTTCTTT.

The chain couples TRBV19 to TRBJ1-4; D is possibly TRBD1 (5 bases). V was trimmed by 5 bases and J by 8 bases, leaving 12 bases between them. The CDR3 has 13 residues. Germline V gene lookup returns CDR1 LNHDA and CDR2 SQIVND (reference sequence). This CDR3 reads CASSLGGGEKLFF. DNA for the CDR3: TGTGCCAGTAGTCTGGGGGGTGGCGAAAAACTGTTTTTT.

This clone was observed once. The CDR3 nucleotides are TGTGCCACCAAAGAGGAGGTTACTGGAAACACCATATATTTT. Protein: CATKEEVTGNTIYF. V usage is TRBV6-7 and J usage is TRBJ1-3; no clear D gene. TRBV6-7 qualifies as an ORF whose function is uncertain. This CDR3 spans 14 amino acids. The V and J ends lost 10 bases and 2 bases respectively, with 15 bases between them.

This clone was found once. J is TRBJ1-4 and V is TRBV2; 7 bases are shared with TRBD1. Germline loops: CDR1 SNHLY, CDR2 FYNNEI. The V segment lost 5 bases and the J segment 1 base; nucleotides outside the gene matches: 10. This CDR3 spans 17 amino acids. The CDR3 here is CASSRQGSTVTNEKLFF. CDR3 sequence (DNA): TGTGCCAGCAGTCGACAGGGCTCGACAGTAACTAATGAAAAACTGTTTTTT.

CDR3 residues: CASSPLQNTEAFF. CDR3 DNA sequence: TGTGCCAGCAGCCCACTCCAGAACACTGAAGCTTTCTTT. The V gene is TRBV5-5, the J gene TRBJ1-1; D gene uncertain. In germline, CDR1 is SGHKS, CDR2 YYEKEE (reference sequence). Trimming removed 4 bases at V and 1 base at J, with 8 bases between. This CDR3 spans 13 amino acids.

The V gene is TRBV5-1, the J gene TRBJ2-5; the match to TRBD2 covers 9 bases. V lost 2 bases and J lost 2; bases outside the gene matches: 4. Germline V gene data show CDR1 as SGHRS and CDR2 as YFSETQ. The CDR3 runs to 15 residues. The chain's CDR3 is CASSFSSGGQETQYF. In DNA, the CDR3 is TGCGCCAGCAGCTTTAGTAGCGGGGGACAAGAGACCCAGTACTTC.

This chain links TRBV4-2 with TRBJ2-2, with 8 bases aligning to TRBD1. The germline gives CDR1 LGHNA, CDR2 YNFKEQ. Losses at the gene ends were 5 bases for V and 4 bases for J; bases not matched to a gene: 6. The CDR3 has 15 amino acids. The CDR3 DNA reads as TGTGCCAGCAGCTGGCGGACAGGGTCCACCGGGGAGCTGTTTTTT. Translating it yields CASSWRTGSTGELFF.

The rearrangement links TRBV7-2 to TRBJ1-3, with D maybe TRBD1 (5 bases). V dropped 0 bases and J dropped 2 bases, with 11 bases sitting between them. The CDR3 totals 16 residues. Germline V gene lookup returns CDR1 SGHTA and CDR2 FQGNSA. The CDR3 spells CASSLAGQGPGNTIYF. In DNA, the CDR3 is TGTGCCAGCAGCTTAGCTGGGCAGGGCCCTGGAAACACCATATATTTT.

J is TRBJ1-2 and V is TRBV9; D possibly corresponds to TRBD1 (6 bases). Germline values: CDR1 SGDLS, CDR2 YYNGEE. The CDR3 spans 15 residues. Trimming left V 2 bases short and J 0 bases short, with 11 bases between. CDR3 sequence: CASSVWDTPNYGYTF. The CDR3 nucleotides are TGTGCCAGCAGCGTTTGGGACACCCCTAACTATGGCTACACCTTC. The full variable domain, completed using reference TRBV9 and TRBJ1-2, is DSGVTQTPKHLITATGQRVTLRCSPRSGDLSVYWYQQSLDQGLQFLIQYYNGEERAKGNILERFSAQQFPDLHSELNLSSLELGDSALYFCASSVWDTPNYGYTFGSGTRLTVV.

The chain combines TRBV7-6 with TRBJ1-2; 10 bases are shared with TRBD1. Germline V gene data show CDR1 as SGHVS and CDR2 as FNYEAQ. V gave up 2 bases and J gave up 3 bases; unmatched junction bases: 6. This CDR3 is built from 16 residues. The CDR3 nucleotides read TGTGCCAGCAGCTTAATGGACAGGGGGTCACACTATGGCTACACCTTC. Translated, it gives CASSLMDRGSHYGYTF.

The V call is TRBV29-1, the J call TRBJ1-2; D is ambiguous. V lost 3 bases, J lost 4 bases, and 9 bases lay in between. Germline CDR1 is SQVTM and CDR2 is ANQGSEA. This CDR3 is built from 12 residues. The CDR3 DNA reads as TGCAGCGTTGAGGAGGGTTTCTATGGCTACACCTTC. Its protein is CSVEEGFYGYTF.

CDR3 coding DNA: TGTGCCAGCAGCTTAAATCAGGGTAACCACAATGAGCAGTTCTTC. Translation gives CASSLNQGNHNEQFF. The V and J genes are TRBV7-6 and TRBJ2-1; tentative D call: TRBD1 (5 bases). Trimming removed 2 bases at V and 5 bases at J, with 13 bases between. This CDR3 is built from 15 residues. Germline-derived CDR1 and CDR2 are SGHVS and FNYEAQ.

This chain joins TRBV19 and TRBJ2-7; 14 bases fit TRBD2. The CDR3 spans 18 residues. Per the germline V gene, CDR1 is LNHDA and CDR2 is SQIVND (reference sequence). The V gene end was trimmed by 7 bases and the J gene end by 0 bases; junction bases not matched to a gene: 11. In nucleotides, the CDR3 is TGTGCCAGTACCCCTGGACTAGCGGGGGGCCGAAGCTCCTACGAGCAGTACTTC. Residues: CASTPGLAGGRSSYEQYF.

For the CDR3, the DNA is TGTGCCAGCAGCTTAAATGTCCGGAACACTGAAGCTTTCTTT. Residues: CASSLNVRNTEAFF. V gene TRBV11-2 combines with J gene TRBJ1-1; D gene ambiguous. The CDR3 has 14 residues. V was cut by 2 bases and J by 1 base, with 8 bases left in between. CDR1 SGHAT and CDR2 FQNNGV come from the germline V gene.

In its sample, this clone was seen a few times. The V gene is TRBV28, the J gene TRBJ2-3; TRBD2 is a possible D gene (7 bases). Looked up from germline, CDR1 is MDHEN and CDR2 is SYDVKM. The CDR3 extends over 15 amino acids. The V gene lost 2 bases and the J gene lost 1 base, with 10 bases spanning the gap. This CDR3 is CASSLLGGRTDTQYF. The CDR3 DNA is TGTGCCAGCAGTTTACTGGGGGGGCGCACAGATACGCAGTATTTT.

This chain connects TRBV19 to TRBJ1-3, with D hard to call. This CDR3 comprises 14 residues. Per the germline V gene, CDR1 is LNHDA and CDR2 is SQIVND (reference sequence). The V gene lost 7 bases and the J gene lost 6 bases, with 16 bases spanning the gap. CDR3 sequence reads: CASTTGLLENTIYF. DNA of the CDR3: TGTGCCAGTACTACCGGACTTCTTGAAAACACCATATATTTT.

This clone was detected once. J is TRBJ1-2 and V is TRBV6-1; D is undetermined. The ends were cut back, 2 bases at V and 2 bases at J, with 15 bases in the middle. This CDR3 is built from 16 residues. Germline V gene sequence: CDR1 MNHNS, CDR2 SASEGT. The CDR3 nucleotides read TGTGCCAGCAGTGAAAGAGCGGGGATCTCAAACTATGGCTACACCTTC. It yields the protein CASSERAGISNYGYTF.

V is TRBV7-3 and J is TRBJ1-2, with a possible D match to TRBD1 (5 bases). The CDR3 length is 12 residues. The germline gives CDR1 SGHTA, CDR2 FQGTGA. The ends were cut back, 3 bases at V and 8 bases at J, with 10 bases in the middle. CDR3: CASSFQGSGYTF. The CDR3 DNA reads TGTGCCAGCAGCTTCCAGGGTAGCGGCTACACCTTC.

This chain joins TRBV5-1 and TRBJ2-4; 8 bases fit TRBD1. The J segment lost 0 bases and the V segment lost 5 bases, leaving 7 bases of the junction unmatched. The CDR3 totals 16 residues. Germline values: CDR1 SGHRS, CDR2 YFSETQ. CDR3: CASRAQGALAKNIQYF. Written as DNA, the CDR3 is TGCGCCAGCAGAGCTCAGGGGGCACTAGCCAAAAACATTCAGTACTTC. Full variable domain (remainder filled in from reference TRBV5-1 and TRBJ2-4): KAGVTQTPRYLIKTRGQQVTLSCSPISGHRSVSWYQQTPGQGLQFLFEYFSETQRNKGNFPGRFSGRQFSNSRSEMNVSTLELGDSALYLCASRAQGALAKNIQYFGAGTRLSVL.

This chain connects TRBV7-8 to TRBJ2-3; 9 bases agree with TRBD1. The CDR3 is 16 residues long. CDR1 and CDR2 (germline): SGHVS, FQNEAQ. Germline trimming cut 6 bases from V and 6 bases from J; bases unmatched to any gene: 13. The chain's CDR3 is CASRMTGQGLGDTQYF. The CDR3 DNA follows: TGTGCCAGCAGAATGACGGGACAGGGCCTGGGGGATACGCAGTATTTT.

The rearrangement links TRBV20-1 to TRBJ2-5; no firm D call. V gave up 0 bases and J gave up 5 bases, with 4 bases separating them. CDR1 DFQATT and CDR2 SNEGSKA come from the germline V gene (reference sequence). The CDR3 covers 11 residues. This CDR3 is CSARDGETQYF. DNA of the CDR3: TGCAGTGCTAGAGATGGCGAGACCCAGTACTTC.

This chain uses TRBV19 with TRBJ1-3; D unresolved. V was pared by 5 bases and J by 2 bases, with 7 bases between. The germline gives CDR1 LNHDA, CDR2 SQIVND (reference sequence). This CDR3 is 13 amino acids long. The CDR3 sequence: CASSGSAGNTIYF. CDR3 nucleotides: TGTGCCAGTAGTGGGAGCGCTGGAAACACCATATATTTT.

Worth noting for this clone: The same CDR3 is also encoded by other DNA sequences in this sample. The V and J genes are TRBV30 and TRBJ2-3, with 11 bases matching TRBD2. The CDR3 length is 12 residues. Germline V gene data show CDR1 as GTSNPN and CDR2 as SVGIG (reference sequence). Germline trimming cut 4 bases from V and 9 bases from J; bases unmatched to any gene: 3. CDR3 loop: CAWTSGGQTQYF. In nucleotides, the CDR3 is TGTGCCTGGACTAGCGGGGGGCAAACGCAGTATTTT.

The chain recombines TRBV11-2 with TRBJ1-2; 7 bases line up with TRBD1. J lost 2 bases, V lost 6 bases, and 9 bases had no gene match. The CDR3 covers 15 residues. CDR1 and CDR2 (germline): SGHAT, FQNNGV. CDR3 in amino acids: CASSLSGGQNYGYTF. The CDR3 region has the DNA TGTGCCAGCAGTCTATCCGGGGGACAGAACTATGGCTACACCTTC. The variable domain in full, with the rest retrieved from reference TRBV11-2 and TRBJ1-2, is EAGVAQSPRYKIIEKRQSVAFWCNPISGHATLYWYQQILGQGPKLLIQFQNNGVVDDSQLPKDRFSAERLKGVDSTLKIQPAKLEDSAVYLCASSLSGGQNYGYTFGSGTRLTVV.

This clone occurred once. The V gene is TRBV19, the J gene TRBJ2-7; 9 bases are shared with TRBD2. CDR1 is LNHDA, CDR2 SQIVND, per germline (reference sequence). The CDR3 totals 15 residues. Trimming removed 1 base from V and 2 bases from J; junction bases left unmatched: 3. CDR3 DNA sequence: TGTGCCAGTAGTATAGGACTAGCGGAGACCTACGAGCAGTACTTC. It translates to CASSIGLAETYEQYF.

The chain is built from TRBV18 and TRBJ1-1, with D tentatively TRBD1 (5 bases). The CDR3 runs 14 residues. With 10 bases removed from V and 4 bases from J, the gap between germline ends came to 19 bases. Germline V gene data show CDR1 as KGHSH and CDR2 as LQKENI. This CDR3 reads CATWGIREGTEAFF. In DNA form, the CDR3 reads TGTGCCACCTGGGGCATTAGGGAGGGCACTGAAGCTTTCTTT. Filled out from reference TRBV18 and TRBJ1-1, the complete variable domain reads NAGVMQNPRHLVRRRGQEARLRCSPMKGHSHVYWYRQLPEEGLKFMVYLQKENIIDESGMPKERFSAEFPKEGPSILRIQQVVRGDSAAYFCATWGIREGTEAFFGQGTRLTVV.